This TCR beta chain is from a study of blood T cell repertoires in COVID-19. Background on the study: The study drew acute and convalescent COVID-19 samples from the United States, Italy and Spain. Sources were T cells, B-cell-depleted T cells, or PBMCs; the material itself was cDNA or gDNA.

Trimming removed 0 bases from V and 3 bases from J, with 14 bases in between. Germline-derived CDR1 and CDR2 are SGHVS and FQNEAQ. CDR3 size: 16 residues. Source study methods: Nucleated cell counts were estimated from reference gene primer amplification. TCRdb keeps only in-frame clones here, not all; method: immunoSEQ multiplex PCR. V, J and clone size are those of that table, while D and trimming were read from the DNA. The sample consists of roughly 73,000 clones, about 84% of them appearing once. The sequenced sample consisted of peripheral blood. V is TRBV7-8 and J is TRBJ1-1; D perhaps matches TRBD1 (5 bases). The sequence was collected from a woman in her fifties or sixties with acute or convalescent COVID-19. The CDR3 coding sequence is TGTGCCAGCAGCTTAGCCCCTGGGGGGTTGCACACTGAAGCTTTCTTT. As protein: CASSLAPGGLHTEAFF.